One T cell receptor (beta chain) is described in this entry. This receptor's antigen is unknown. No quality values exist for individual bases; no much larger clone is one base distant. The germline V gene encodes CDR1 MNHEY and CDR2 SMNVEV (reference sequence). V is clipped by 4 bases and J by 2 bases, and the sequence between their germline boundaries is 11 bases long. The CDR3 runs 14 residues from the cysteine to the phenylalanine. Only the CDR3 region is kept as DNA, spanning 42 bases read in frame from base 1. The library was made by the immunoSEQ multiplex PCR assay. The multiplex PCR relied on a mix of 60 forward primers for TCR Vbeta segments and 13 reverse primers for TCR Jbeta segments. The CDR3 region of rearranged TCR beta genes was amplified from genomic DNA by a multiplex PCR assay. On the Illumina HiSeq System, the amplified TCR beta libraries were sequenced as 87-base-pair reads. In the paper's pipeline: Across the 670 or so repertoires, a later analysis counted 60 million to 90 million unique TCR beta chains, approximately 10 million of which were shared by at least two donors. To remove PCR and sequencing errors, raw reads were error-corrected and collapsed into unique sequences using a nearest-neighbor algorithm that merged closely related sequences. V, D and J gene segments were assigned by aligning CDR3 sequences to IMGT reference sequences. For a sequence to be retained, a match of at least six nucleotides was required to both a V gene segment and a J gene segment. A rearrangement counted as productive if the CDR3 had no stop codons and remained in frame with V and J, and every other rearrangement counted as non-productive. CDR3 was defined by IMGT convention, running from the second conserved V-encoded cysteine to the conserved J-encoded phenylalanine. The earlier analysis of 587 of the donors excluded any sequence lacking an unambiguous match to a single V gene segment. In an earlier analysis of 587 of the donors, V segments were called functional above 56.7% productive rearrangements and were called segregating when the between-donor standard deviation exceeded 5%. A statistical classification framework was built for diagnosing cytomegalovirus status from the catalog of TCR beta chain sequences. In a later analysis, V and J genes were assigned by comparing TCR nucleotide sequences against IMGT/GENE-DB human TR gene sequences. The TCRdist pipeline was used in a later analysis to assign CDR3 sequences and most-parsimonious VDJ recombination scenarios. In a later analysis, each TCR beta chain was defined by its CDR3 amino acid sequence together with its V-gene family, and reads without a unique V-gene family were excluded. As a way to deal with suspected cross-contamination and a sequencing artifact, a later analysis dropped roughly 600 nucleotide sequences that were highly shared and had low generation probability. A later analysis calculated a clonal expansion index for each public chain from normalized within-repertoire ranks of inferred template counts. In a later analysis, generation probabilities were computed using a VDJ recombination model fitted to out-of-frame rearrangements, and the results were checked against IGoR. A later analysis scored TCR-TCR, TCR-HLA and TCR-CMV co-occurrence with hypergeometric tests, applying a repertoire-size bias correction to TCR pairs. False discovery rates were estimated in a later analysis by permuting HLA or CMV assignments 20 times. In a later analysis, co-occurring TCRs were grouped with DBSCAN, and TCRdist sequence similarity was added when clustering was performed within HLA-allele-positive subsets. Repertoires with fewer than 30,000 or more than 120,000 public chains were left out of co-occurrence clustering, as were five repertoires with anomalous nucleotide sharing. TCRdb mirrors the immuneACCESS table, restricted to in-frame sequences. Some clones are absent from its copies; in checked studies, under half trace to an unresolved V gene, and the reason for the others is unknown. That table supplies the V and J calls and clone size; D and trimming were determined from the DNA. The sample table lists 130,000 or so clones, 65% to 80% of them with a count of one. The ten largest clones add up to approximately 4.2% of the sample.

These data come from a study of cytomegalovirus exposure and HLA in healthy donors (dated by TCRdb to the late 2010s). Background on the whole study: In an earlier analysis of under 750 of the donors, under 300 Gb of sequence data and 120 million or so unique TCR beta sequences from about 179 million T cells were reported. Of the roughly 400 genotyped donors, about 80% fell in the genetic ancestry cluster associated with self-reported Caucasian donors. The T cell repertoires of some 700 subjects were profiled by immunosequencing and related to cytomegalovirus serostatus. A separate validation cohort of roughly 130 different subjects was used in addition to the roughly 640-subject first cohort. A later analysis re-analyzed previously published TCR beta repertoires from roughly 630 donors and added high-resolution HLA genotyping to study TCR occurrence patterns. An earlier analysis of a few hundred of the donors applied high-throughput TCR beta sequencing to assess whether each TCR beta V gene segment acted as functional or pseudogenic. In a later genetic analysis, genome-wide SNP genotypes for about 65% of the 666 donors were used, and that subset was treated as a discovery cohort. Among some 410 genotyped donors of the cohort, an average of 235,054 unique TCR beta nucleotide sequences were sequenced per donor, roughly a sixth of them non-productive. Rather than using new phenotypic data, the later analysis identified candidate immune exposures from TCR beta sequences and from how often those sequences occurred across donors. The number of typed donors differed by locus: 629-630 for A, B, C, DRB1 and DQB1; approximately 540 for DQA1; 606 for DPA1; and about 450 for DPB1. Alongside the repertoire data, information on donor age, sex, ethnicity and CMV serostatus was compiled. The study aimed to test whether signatures of past pathogen exposure could be identified by cataloging public T cell receptors. HLA typing included class I and class II loci at four-digit resolution. Five DR-DQ haplotypes were treated as single units for association and clustering because of strong linkage in the cohort. All discovery cohort repertoires had been generated on a single sequencing platform. An early release that covered around 590 HLA-typed donors contained about 300 gigabases of sequencing data and around 80 million unique TCR sequences. The study combined high-throughput TCR immunosequencing, statistical association of individual TCRs with disease status, and machine learning to predict cytomegalovirus infection status. Here is what the overall study found, with its caveats: Because HLA typing was missing for some donors at each locus, association tests included only the typed subset. Only TCR beta chains were sequenced in this cohort, and the absence of alpha or paired-chain data limited detectable features. A further reported finding was that TCR beta sequences accurately predicted the HLA-A and HLA-B alleles for most subjects in the first cohort. Several of the top co-occurrence clusters appeared to be linked to parvovirus B19, influenza, CMV and Epstein-Barr virus, according to a later analysis. Some IMGT-functional V segments, including TRBV6-2 and TRBV6-3, could not be distinguished by the 87-base-pair reads and were therefore excluded. The sequencing pipeline was judged likely to have produced a cluster of highly shared sequence variants as a technical artifact. The authors suggested that the approach could potentially be generalized to other disease states and immunological phenotypes. In an earlier analysis of 587 of the donors, most TCR beta V segments appeared in productive rearrangements about 90% or about 30% of the time, broadly matching IMGT annotations. The classifier was reported to diagnose cytomegalovirus status with high specificity and sensitivity in both the original and validation cohorts. Immune exposure information for the cohort was limited to CMV serostatus. A later analysis found that TCR association rates varied across HLA loci, with DRB1 alleles showing the most associated TCRs and HLA-C alleles the fewest. In a later genetic analysis, a missense DCLRE1C variant was associated with V-gene and J-gene trimming of TCR beta chains, and the association was replicated in an independent cohort. When HLA alleles, especially DR and DQ, strongly co-occurred, attributing TCR associations to individual alleles was difficult. According to a later analysis, most CMV-associated TCR beta chains appeared to be HLA-restricted, and the HLA associations seemed to be driven largely by CMV exposure. Across donors, most TCR sequences were observed very rarely, whereas some public TCRs were present in many individuals. Because counts were too low, about 18 rarely observed V segments, including chromosome 9 orphons, were left out of the earlier analysis of several hundred of the donors. The study gave a list of under 200 TCR beta chains associated with cytomegalovirus. At a false discovery rate of 0.05, a later analysis linked around 15,000 TCR beta sequences to specific HLA alleles. A few of the identified cytomegalovirus-associated TCR beta chains were confirmed in vitro to be specific for cytomegalovirus antigens. In a later analysis, HLA-associated TCR beta chains showed more clonal expansion and lower generation probabilities than non-associated chains that were equally common. The presence/absence analyses assumed that sequencing depth was roughly uniform across donors, and that assumption may not be true. A later genetic analysis reported fewer N-insertions in productive TCRs among donors in an Asian-associated ancestry cluster than the approximately 700-donor mean. Correlated functional status among segregating V segments might reflect linkage disequilibrium, but an unknown experimental factor could not be ruled out.

The cohort comprised several hundred healthy bone marrow donors. All cohort members were sampled while nominally healthy, although unrecorded immune exposures were likely present. The donor tested CMV seropositive and was one of the 289 seropositive cohort members. Each donor provided a peripheral blood sample, and peripheral blood mononuclear cells were used for TCR beta sequencing. Genomic DNA extraction from the blood cell samples was performed with the Qiagen DNeasy Blood Extraction Kit. Sample: PBMCs. The chain is assembled from TRBV27 and TRBJ1-1; TRBD1 might be the D gene, on 5 matching bases. The TCR comes from a male donor in good health and CMV-seropositive. The encoded CDR3 is CASSSQGPNTEAFF. The bases are TGTGCCAGCAGTTCTCAGGGCCCTAACACTGAAGCTTTCTTT.